This is a list of T cell receptor beta chains from one sample in a study of blood T cell repertoires in COVID-19. The table came from immunoSEQ multiplex PCR; TCRdb's copy has only in-frame clones and leaves some out. Of about 210,000 clones in the sample, around 89% were seen once. The sample comprised PBMCs or T cells enriched from blood (not recorded which). The receptors derive from a woman aged 35 to 49 with acute COVID-19. Both conserved end residues are part of each CDR3. Fields, in order: D gene, clone size, V gene, J gene, CDR3 DNA, CDR3 protein. A D gene is named only where the DNA matches it firmly. Size tells how often a clone was seen (once, few, many) or the class of an expanded clone, and some rows leave it out.

>TRBD1|NA|TRBV5-1|TRBJ1-2
TGCGCCAGCAGCTTTGACGGACAGGGCTATGGCTACACCTTC
CASSFDGQGYGYTF
>NA|NA|TRBV19|TRBJ2-1
TGTGCCAGTTGCGGCGGTGGCTCCTACAATGAGCAGTTCTTC
CASCGGGSYNEQFF
>TRBD1|NA|TRBV24-1|TRBJ1-2
TGTGCCACCAGTGCCGGGACAGGGACCTATGGCTACACCTTC
CATSAGTGTYGYTF
>TRBD2|NA|TRBV30|TRBJ2-3
TGTGCCTGGAGTGTACCTGGTAGCGGGGGGGCACAAGATACGCAGTATTTT
CAWSVPGSGGAQDTQYF
>TRBD1|NA|TRBV5-6|TRBJ1-6
TGTGCCAGCAGACTGGGACAGGGGACCTCACCCCTCCACTTT
CASRLGQGTSPLHF
>TRBD1|NA|TRBV27|TRBJ2-3
TGTGCCAGCAGTATCGGACAGGACACAGATACGCAGTATTTT
CASSIGQDTDTQYF
>TRBD2|NA|TRBV5-1|TRBJ2-5
TGCGCCAGCAGGACTAGCGGGATTCATCAAGAGACCCAGTACTTC
CASRTSGIHQETQYF
>NA|NA|TRBV19|TRBJ2-1
TGTGCCAGTAGTGAGGGATCAGGACGGGAAATTTACAATGAGCAGTTCTTC
CASSEGSGREIYNEQFF
>NA|NA|TRBV27|TRBJ1-5
TGTGCCAGCAGTGGTTGGGGGCGGGATCAGCCCCAGCATTTT
CASSGWGRDQPQHF
>NA|NA|TRBV30|TRBJ1-2
TGTGCCTGGAGCCAGGGCCCCTATGGCTACACCTTC
CAWSQGPYGYTF
>NA|NA|TRBV21-1|TRBJ1-6
TGTGCCAGCAGCAAAGCAGGTGAAGGGGGCCTCGAGAATTCACCCCTCCACTTT
CASSKAGEGGLENSPLHF
>TRBD1|NA|TRBV6-1|TRBJ1-3
TGTGCCAGCAGTGCAACAGGGGGGGGCTCTGGAAACACCATATATTTT
CASSATGGGSGNTIYF
>TRBD1|NA|TRBV7-9|TRBJ1-6
TGTGCCAGCAGCTTACCCGGGACAGGGACGGATTCACCCCTCCACTTT
CASSLPGTGTDSPLHF
>NA|NA|TRBV29-1|TRBJ1-2
TGCAGCGTTGCCGTCGGGGTACCTTATGGCTACACCTTC
CSVAVGVPYGYTF
>NA|NA|TRBV4-2|TRBJ1-5
TGTGCCAGCAGCCAAGGCCGGGGTGGTAATCAGCCCCAGCATTTT
CASSQGRGGNQPQHF
>TRBD2|NA|TRBV7-2|TRBJ2-1
TGTGCCAGCAGCATACTAGCGGGGGGGCTCGGCTCCTACAATGAGCAGTTCTTC
CASSILAGGLGSYNEQFF
>TRBD1|NA|TRBV7-8|TRBJ2-7
TGTGCCAGCAGAAGAACGGACAGGCAGAACTACGAGCAGTACTTC
CASRRTDRQNYEQYF
>TRBD1|NA|TRBV7-2|TRBJ1-6
TGTGCCAGCAGCTTAAAGGGGACAGGGGGCTCGACACCCCTCCACTTT
CASSLKGTGGSTPLHF
>NA|NA|TRBV2|TRBJ1-2
TGTGCCAGCAGCCCGGGACACACTTTTAACTATGGCTACACCTTC
CASSPGHTFNYGYTF
>TRBD2|NA|TRBV5-1|TRBJ2-2
TGCGCCAGCAGCCTGGATGCGGCGGGGGAGAACACCGGGGAGCTGTTTTTT
CASSLDAAGENTGELFF
>TRBD2|many|TRBV29-1|TRBJ2-5
TGCAGCGTTGAATGGGCCCACGGGGGGGCCCCCCAAGAGACCCAGTACTTC
CSVEWAHGGAPQETQYF
>NA|few|TRBV4-2|TRBJ1-2
TGTGCCAGCAGCCAAGATCTTCGGGTCTATGGCTACACCTTC
CASSQDLRVYGYTF
>NA|NA|TRBV2|TRBJ2-2
TGTGCCAGCAGTGAGGCTAGCCGAGTCACCGGGGAGCTGTTTTTT
CASSEASRVTGELFF
>TRBD1|NA|TRBV24-1|TRBJ1-4
TGTGCCACCAGTGATCCGGCCGGCCAAGGGGGCGTTGAAAAACTGTTTTTT
CATSDPAGQGGVEKLFF
>NA|NA|TRBV6-5|TRBJ2-3
TGTGCCAGCAGTTACGTCGCGGGCACAGATACGCAGTATTTT
CASSYVAGTDTQYF
>TRBD2|few|TRBV6-6|TRBJ2-3
TGTGCCAGCAGTTACTCGGCGGGAGCGATAGATACGCAGTATTTT
CASSYSAGAIDTQYF
>TRBD1|NA|TRBV6-5|TRBJ2-6
TGTGCCAGCAGTTCCCAGGGGGCTGGGGCCAACGTCCTGACTTTC
CASSSQGAGANVLTF
>NA|NA|TRBV18|TRBJ1-4
TGTGCCAGCTCCAGGGGTCGGGGTGAAAAACTGTTTTTT
CASSRGRGEKLFF
>NA|NA|TRBV6-1|TRBJ1-2
TGTGCCAGCAGTGAAGACAGCTTCTATGGCTACACCTTC
CASSEDSFYGYTF
>TRBD1|NA|TRBV2|TRBJ2-3
TGTGCCAGCAGTCTCCCCCCGGGACAGGGGGCGCCCACAGATACGCAGTATTTT
CASSLPPGQGAPTDTQYF
>NA|NA|TRBV6-5|TRBJ1-1
TGTGCCAGCACGCGCGGCAACACTGAAGCTTTCTTT
CASTRGNTEAFF
>NA|NA|TRBV24-1|TRBJ1-2
TGTGCCACCAGTGATTCTACAGGGTTTGGGTATGGCTACACCTTC
CATSDSTGFGYGYTF
>NA|NA|TRBV10-1|TRBJ1-1
TGCGCCAGCAGTGAGGGCAGTAACACTGAAGCTTTCTTT
CASSEGSNTEAFF
>NA|NA|TRBV15|TRBJ2-2
TGTGCCACCAGCAGAGATTGGACAGCGAACACCGGGGAGCTGTTTTTT
CATSRDWTANTGELFF
>NA|NA|TRBV5-8|TRBJ1-1
TGTGCCAGCAGCTTTTACCAGGGAATGAACACTGAAGCTTTCTTT
CASSFYQGMNTEAFF
>TRBD1|NA|TRBV7-9|TRBJ1-2
TGTGCCAGCAGCGCAACAGGGGGGGCATTAAACTATGGCTACACCTTC
CASSATGGALNYGYTF
>TRBD1|once|TRBV5-1|TRBJ2-1
TGCGCCAGCAGCCCGCACCCCGGGACAGGGCTGAATGAGCAGTTCTTC
CASSPHPGTGLNEQFF
>TRBD1|NA|TRBV18|TRBJ1-4
TGTGCCAGTTGCACAGGGGTTCTTGAAAAACTGTTTTTT
CASCTGVLEKLFF
>TRBD2|NA|TRBV7-2|TRBJ2-1
TGTGCCAGCAGCCCTCTGGGACTAGCGGGGGGGCACTACAATGAGCAGTTCTTC
CASSPLGLAGGHYNEQFF
>TRBD1|NA|TRBV10-3|TRBJ1-1
TGTGCCATCAGTGAGAAGGTCATTACAGGGGACACTGAAGCTTTCTTT
CAISEKVITGDTEAFF
>NA|once|TRBV4-3|TRBJ1-5
TGCGCCAGCAGCCAAGACAGATTCAATCAGCCCCAGCATTTT
CASSQDRFNQPQHF
>NA|few|TRBV11-3|TRBJ2-2
TGTGCCAGCAGTAACAGGAACACCGGGGAGCTGTTTTTT
CASSNRNTGELFF
>NA|NA|TRBV19|TRBJ1-6
TGTGCCAGTACCCCACTTGGTGAACCTAATTCACCCCTCCACTTT
CASTPLGEPNSPLHF
>NA|NA|TRBV5-6|TRBJ1-5
TGTGCCAGCAGCTTGGCTCGGGAGGCCCATCAGCCCCAGCATTTT
CASSLAREAHQPQHF
>TRBD2|NA|TRBV2|TRBJ2-1
TGTGCCACCACCCTGGACGCTAGCGGGAGAAGAGGTGAGCAGTTCTTC
CATTLDASGRRGEQFF
>TRBD1|NA|TRBV15|TRBJ2-7
TGTGCCACCAGCAGAGTAGGGACAGCCAGGCACTTC
CATSRVGTARHF
>TRBD2|NA|TRBV5-1|TRBJ2-1
TGCGCCAGCAATCCCTTTTCCAGCGGGAGCAATGAGCAGTTCTTC
CASNPFSSGSNEQFF
>TRBD2|NA|TRBV27|TRBJ2-1
TGTGCCAGCAGCTACCCCTTACTAGCGGGAGTGGTGAATGAGCAGTTCTTC
CASSYPLLAGVVNEQFF
>TRBD2|NA|TRBV6-5|TRBJ2-5
TGTGCCAGCAGTAGGGGGGGAGCGGGAGGGGAGACCCAGTACTTC
CASSRGGAGGETQYF
>TRBD1|NA|TRBV5-1|TRBJ1-1
TGCGCCAGCAGCTTCGCAACAGGGGGCGCGACTGAAGCTTTCTTT
CASSFATGGATEAFF
>NA|NA|TRBV7-2|TRBJ1-1
TGTGCCAGCAGCTTCAGGGTTGGCGGGAACACTGAAGCTTTCTTT
CASSFRVGGNTEAFF
>NA|NA|TRBV9|TRBJ2-1
TGTGCCAGCAGCGTAGATCCTAGCTCCTACAATGAGCAGTTCTTC
CASSVDPSSYNEQFF
>NA|NA|TRBV4-1|TRBJ2-1
TGCGCCAGCAGCCAAGACCCCAGTGAAAGTGAGCAGTTCTTC
CASSQDPSESEQFF
>TRBD2|NA|TRBV5-1|TRBJ2-5
TGCGCCAGCAGCCCCCGGATGACTAGCGGGGGACAAGAGACCCAGTACTTC
CASSPRMTSGGQETQYF
>TRBD1|NA|TRBV10-3|TRBJ1-2
TGTGCCATCAGTGATGACAGGGTTTCGAGCTACACCTTC
CAISDDRVSSYTF
>NA|NA|TRBV7-2|TRBJ1-2
TGTGCCAGCAGCTTAGCCTACTCCAGGGGAAATAACTATGGCTACACCTTC
CASSLAYSRGNNYGYTF
>NA|NA|TRBV6-5|TRBJ1-1
TGTGCCAGCAGTTACAGCCAACAGGTACTGGGAGCTTTCTTT
CASSYSQQVLGAFF
>TRBD1|NA|TRBV6-5|TRBJ2-7
TGTGCCAGCAGTTACGAGCGGCAGGGGGCCGCCTACGAGCAGTACTTC
CASSYERQGAAYEQYF
>NA|NA|TRBV5-1|TRBJ2-3
TGCGCCACCTCCGGGAGTCGAAGTGCAGATACGCAGTATTTT
CATSGSRSADTQYF